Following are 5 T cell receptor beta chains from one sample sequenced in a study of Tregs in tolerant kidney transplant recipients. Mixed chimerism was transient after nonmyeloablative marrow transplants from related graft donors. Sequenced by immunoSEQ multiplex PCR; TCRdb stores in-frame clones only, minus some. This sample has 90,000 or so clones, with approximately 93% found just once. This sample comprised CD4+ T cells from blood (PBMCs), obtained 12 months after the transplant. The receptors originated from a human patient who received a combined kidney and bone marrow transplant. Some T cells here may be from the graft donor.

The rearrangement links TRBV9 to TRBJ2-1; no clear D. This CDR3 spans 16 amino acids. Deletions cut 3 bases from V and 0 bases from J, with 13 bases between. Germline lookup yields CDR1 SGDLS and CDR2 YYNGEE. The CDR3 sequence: CASSGFRASSYNEQFF. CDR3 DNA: TGTGCCAGCAGCGGCTTCCGCGCAAGCTCCTACAATGAGCAGTTCTTC. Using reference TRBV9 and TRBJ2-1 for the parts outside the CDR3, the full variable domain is DSGVTQTPKHLITATGQRVTLRCSPRSGDLSVYWYQQSLDQGLQFLIQYYNGEERAKGNILERFSAQQFPDLHSELNLSSLELGDSALYFCASSGFRASSYNEQFFGPGTRLTVL.

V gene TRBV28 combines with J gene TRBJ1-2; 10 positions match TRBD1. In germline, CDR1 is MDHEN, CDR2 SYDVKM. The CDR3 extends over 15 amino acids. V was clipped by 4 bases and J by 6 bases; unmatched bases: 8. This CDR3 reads CASSWTGGGVNGYTF. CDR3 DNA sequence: TGTGCCAGCAGTTGGACAGGGGGGGGAGTTAATGGCTACACCTTC.

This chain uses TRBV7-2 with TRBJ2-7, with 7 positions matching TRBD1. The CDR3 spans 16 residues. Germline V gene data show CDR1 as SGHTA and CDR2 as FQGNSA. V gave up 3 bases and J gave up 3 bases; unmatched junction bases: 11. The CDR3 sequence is CASSLTRQGHNYEQYF. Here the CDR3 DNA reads TGTGCCAGCAGCTTGACAAGACAGGGCCATAACTACGAGCAGTACTTC.

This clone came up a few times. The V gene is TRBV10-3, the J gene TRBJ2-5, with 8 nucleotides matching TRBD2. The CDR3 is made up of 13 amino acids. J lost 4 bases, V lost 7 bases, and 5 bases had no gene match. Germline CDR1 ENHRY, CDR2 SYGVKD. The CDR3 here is CAIKTGLGETQYF. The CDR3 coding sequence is TGTGCCATCAAGACGGGACTAGGAGAGACCCAGTACTTC.

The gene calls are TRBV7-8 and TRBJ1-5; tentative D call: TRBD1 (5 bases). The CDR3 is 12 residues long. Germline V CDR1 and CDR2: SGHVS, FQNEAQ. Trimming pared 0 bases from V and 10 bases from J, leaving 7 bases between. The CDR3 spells CASSLATVPQHF. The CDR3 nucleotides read TGTGCCAGCAGCTTAGCGACAGTTCCCCAGCATTTT.